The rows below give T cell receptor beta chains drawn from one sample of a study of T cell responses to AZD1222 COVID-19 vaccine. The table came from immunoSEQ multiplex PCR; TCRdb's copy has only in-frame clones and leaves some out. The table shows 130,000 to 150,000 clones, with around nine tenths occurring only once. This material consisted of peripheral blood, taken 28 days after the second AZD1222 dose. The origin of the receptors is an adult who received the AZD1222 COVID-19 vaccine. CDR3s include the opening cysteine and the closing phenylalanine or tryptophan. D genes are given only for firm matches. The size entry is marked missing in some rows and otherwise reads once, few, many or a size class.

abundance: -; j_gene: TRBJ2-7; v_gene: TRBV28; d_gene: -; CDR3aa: CASSFVRTDSYEQYF
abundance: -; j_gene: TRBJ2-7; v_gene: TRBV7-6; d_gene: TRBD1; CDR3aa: CASSTGTGPSSYEQYF
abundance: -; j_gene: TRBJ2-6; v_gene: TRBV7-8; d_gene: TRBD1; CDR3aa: CASSLVASAGGGSGANVLTF
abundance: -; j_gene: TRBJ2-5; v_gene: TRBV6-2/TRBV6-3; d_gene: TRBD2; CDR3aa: CASSYLGLAVETQYF
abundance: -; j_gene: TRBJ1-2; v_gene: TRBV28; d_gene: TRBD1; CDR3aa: CSQGANYGYTF
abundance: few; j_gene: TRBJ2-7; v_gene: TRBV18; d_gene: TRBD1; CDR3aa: CASSPGTGGAYEQYF
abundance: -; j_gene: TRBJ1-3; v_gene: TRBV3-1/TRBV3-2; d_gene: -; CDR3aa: CASSRGGNTIYF
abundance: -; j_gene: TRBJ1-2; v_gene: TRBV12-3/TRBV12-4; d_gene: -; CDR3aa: CASRRTDPAGYTF
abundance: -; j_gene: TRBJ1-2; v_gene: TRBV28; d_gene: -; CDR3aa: CASRREVGGIYGYTF
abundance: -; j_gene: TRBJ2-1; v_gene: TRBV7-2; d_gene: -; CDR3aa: CASSSGGASYNEQFF
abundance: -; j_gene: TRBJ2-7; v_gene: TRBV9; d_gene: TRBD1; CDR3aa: CASSPNPGQGTYEQYF
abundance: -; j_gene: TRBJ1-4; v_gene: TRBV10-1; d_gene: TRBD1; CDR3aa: CASSESVQGATNEKLFF
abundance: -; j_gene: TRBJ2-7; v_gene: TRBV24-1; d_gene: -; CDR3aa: CATSDNSYEQYF
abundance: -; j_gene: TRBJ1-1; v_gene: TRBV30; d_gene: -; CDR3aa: CAWKGYIGMNTEAFF
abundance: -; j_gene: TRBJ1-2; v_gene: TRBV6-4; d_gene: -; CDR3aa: CASSETAEVRTHGYTF
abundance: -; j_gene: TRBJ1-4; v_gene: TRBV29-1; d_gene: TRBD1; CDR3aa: CSVRTGKNEKLFF
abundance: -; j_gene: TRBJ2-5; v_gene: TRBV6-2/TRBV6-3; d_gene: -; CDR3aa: CASSRQALQETQYF
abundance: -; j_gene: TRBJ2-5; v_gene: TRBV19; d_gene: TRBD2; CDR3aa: CASSRRLAGRHEETQYF
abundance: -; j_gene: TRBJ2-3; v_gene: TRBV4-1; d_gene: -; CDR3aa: CASSHRTRTARSDTQYF
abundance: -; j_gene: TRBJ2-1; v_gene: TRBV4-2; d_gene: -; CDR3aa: CASKTGLGLYGNEQFF
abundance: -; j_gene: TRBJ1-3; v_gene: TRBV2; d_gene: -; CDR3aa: CASKSSGNTIYF
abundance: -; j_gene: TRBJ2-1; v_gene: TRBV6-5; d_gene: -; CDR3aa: CASSYPTNLYNEQFF
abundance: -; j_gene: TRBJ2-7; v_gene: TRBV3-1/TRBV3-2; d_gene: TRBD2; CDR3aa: CASSQDPRSDLIAGSPYEQYF
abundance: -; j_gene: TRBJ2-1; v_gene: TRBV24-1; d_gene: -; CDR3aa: CATSGGGRGNEQFF
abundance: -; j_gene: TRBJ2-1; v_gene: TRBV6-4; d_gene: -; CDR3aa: CASSDGGLNNEQFF
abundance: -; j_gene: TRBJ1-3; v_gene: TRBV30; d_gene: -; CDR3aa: CAWRRNVASGNTIYF
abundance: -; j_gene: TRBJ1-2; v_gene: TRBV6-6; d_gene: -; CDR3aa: CASSYSRGNYGYTF
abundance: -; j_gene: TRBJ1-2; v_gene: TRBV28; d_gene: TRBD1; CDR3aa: CASSLTTGTGLYGYTF
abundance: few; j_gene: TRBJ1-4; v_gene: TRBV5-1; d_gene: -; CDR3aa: CASSLRLPDEKLFF
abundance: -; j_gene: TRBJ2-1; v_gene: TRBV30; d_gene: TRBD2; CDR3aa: CAWRSGTSAPYNEQFF
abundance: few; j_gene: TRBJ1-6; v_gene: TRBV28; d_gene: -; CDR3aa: CASSLLYYRGNSPLHF
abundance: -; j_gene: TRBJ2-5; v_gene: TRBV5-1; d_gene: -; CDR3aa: CASSVQETQYF
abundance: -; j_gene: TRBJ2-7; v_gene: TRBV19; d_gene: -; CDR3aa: CASAYRGIDYEQYF
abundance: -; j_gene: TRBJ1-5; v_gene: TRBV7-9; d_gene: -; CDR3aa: CASSLASGVSNQPQHF
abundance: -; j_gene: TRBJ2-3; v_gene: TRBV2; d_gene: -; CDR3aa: CASRVTTSTDTQYF
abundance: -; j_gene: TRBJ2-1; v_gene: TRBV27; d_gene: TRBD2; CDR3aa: CASRYTSGRTYNEQFF
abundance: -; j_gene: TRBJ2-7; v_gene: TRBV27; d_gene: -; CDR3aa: CASRRQALGEQYF
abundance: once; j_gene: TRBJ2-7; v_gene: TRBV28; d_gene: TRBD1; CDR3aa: CASIPGQGAYEQYF
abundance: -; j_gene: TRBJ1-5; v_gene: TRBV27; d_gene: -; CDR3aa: CASSLSSPGAGLPQHF
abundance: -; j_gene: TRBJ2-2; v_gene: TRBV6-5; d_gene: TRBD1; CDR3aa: CASRGTGRTGELFF
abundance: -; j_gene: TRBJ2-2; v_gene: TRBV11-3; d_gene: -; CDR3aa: CASSDRLGGELFF
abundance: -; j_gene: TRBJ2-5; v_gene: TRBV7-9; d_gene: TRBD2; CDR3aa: CASSLAGGYLQTQYF
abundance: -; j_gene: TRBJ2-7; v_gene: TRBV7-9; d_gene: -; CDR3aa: CASSFTGSYEQYF
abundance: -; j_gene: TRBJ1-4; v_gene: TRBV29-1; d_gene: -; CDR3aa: CSVEFGEKLFF
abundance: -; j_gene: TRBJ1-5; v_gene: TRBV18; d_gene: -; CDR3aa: CASSLTGAGGPQHF
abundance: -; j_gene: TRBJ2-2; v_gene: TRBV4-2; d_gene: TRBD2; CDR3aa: CASSQESTSGMAGELFF
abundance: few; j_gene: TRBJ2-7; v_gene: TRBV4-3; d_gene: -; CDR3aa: CASSQDVAGEVYEQYF
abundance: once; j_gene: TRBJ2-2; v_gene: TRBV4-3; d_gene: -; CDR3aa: CASSQDRASGELFF
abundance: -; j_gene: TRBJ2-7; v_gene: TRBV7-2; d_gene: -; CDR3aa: CASSLVRTSSNTYEQYF
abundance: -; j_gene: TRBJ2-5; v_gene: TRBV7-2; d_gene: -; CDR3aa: CASSPSLTEKETQYF
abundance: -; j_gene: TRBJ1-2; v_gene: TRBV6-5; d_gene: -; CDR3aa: CASSLTANYGYTF
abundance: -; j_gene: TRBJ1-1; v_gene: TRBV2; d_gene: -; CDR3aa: CAYEGRDTEAFF
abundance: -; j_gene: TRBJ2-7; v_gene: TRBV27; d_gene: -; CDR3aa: CASSPPDTYEQYF
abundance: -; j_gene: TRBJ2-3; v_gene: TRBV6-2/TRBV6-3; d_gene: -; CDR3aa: CASSRAGGGEDTQYF
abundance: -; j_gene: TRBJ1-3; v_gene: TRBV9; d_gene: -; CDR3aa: CASTWGSCRNTIYF
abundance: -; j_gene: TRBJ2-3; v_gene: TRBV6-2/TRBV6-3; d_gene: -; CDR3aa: CASSYPTGSATDTQYF
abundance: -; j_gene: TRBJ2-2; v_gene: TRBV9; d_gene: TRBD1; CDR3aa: CASSAWTGDTGELFF